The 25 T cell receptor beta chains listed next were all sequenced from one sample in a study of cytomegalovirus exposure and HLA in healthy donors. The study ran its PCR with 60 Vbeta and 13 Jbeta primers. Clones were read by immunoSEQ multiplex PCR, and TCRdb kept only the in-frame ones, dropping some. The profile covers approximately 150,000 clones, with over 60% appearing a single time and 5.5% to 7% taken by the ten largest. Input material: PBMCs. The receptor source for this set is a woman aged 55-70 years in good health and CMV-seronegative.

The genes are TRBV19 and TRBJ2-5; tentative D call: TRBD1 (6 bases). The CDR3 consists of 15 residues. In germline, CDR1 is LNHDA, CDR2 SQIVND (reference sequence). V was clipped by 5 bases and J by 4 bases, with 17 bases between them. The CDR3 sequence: CASSLRGGRGETQYF. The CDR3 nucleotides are TGTGCCAGTAGTTTGAGAGGGGGAAGGGGAGAGACCCAGTACTTC. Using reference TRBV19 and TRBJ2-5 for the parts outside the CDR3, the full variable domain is DGGITQSPKYLFRKEGQNVTLSCEQNLNHDAMYWYRQDPGQGLRLIYYSQIVNDFQKGDIAEGYSVSREKKESFPLTVTSAQKNPTAFYLCASSLRGGRGETQYFGPGTRLLVL.

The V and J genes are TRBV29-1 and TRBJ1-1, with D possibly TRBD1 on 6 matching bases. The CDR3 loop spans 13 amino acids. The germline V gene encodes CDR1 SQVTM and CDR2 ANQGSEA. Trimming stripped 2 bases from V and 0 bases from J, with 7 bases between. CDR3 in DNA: TGCAGCGTTGAAACAGGGATGAACACTGAAGCTTTCTTT. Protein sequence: CSVETGMNTEAFF.

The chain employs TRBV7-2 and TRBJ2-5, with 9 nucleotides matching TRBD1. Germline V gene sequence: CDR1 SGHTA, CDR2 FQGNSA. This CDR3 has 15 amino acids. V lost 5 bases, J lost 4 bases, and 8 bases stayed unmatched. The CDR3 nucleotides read TGTGCCAGCAGCATCACAGGGGGCGCAGGAGAGACCCAGTACTTC. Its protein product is CASSITGGAGETQYF.

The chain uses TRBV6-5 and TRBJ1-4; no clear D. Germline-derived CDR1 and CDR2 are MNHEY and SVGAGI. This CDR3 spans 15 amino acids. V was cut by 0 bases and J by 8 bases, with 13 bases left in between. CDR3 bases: TGTGCCAGCAGTTACTCGGGCAGACAAGAAGAAAAACTGTTTTTT. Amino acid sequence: CASSYSGRQEEKLFF.

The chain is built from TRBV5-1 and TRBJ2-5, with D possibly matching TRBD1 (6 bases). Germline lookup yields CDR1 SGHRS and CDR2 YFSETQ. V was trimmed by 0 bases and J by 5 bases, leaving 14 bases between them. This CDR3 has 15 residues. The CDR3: CASSLGPGDGETQYF. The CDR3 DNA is TGCGCCAGCAGCTTGGGCCCAGGGGATGGGGAGACCCAGTACTTC.

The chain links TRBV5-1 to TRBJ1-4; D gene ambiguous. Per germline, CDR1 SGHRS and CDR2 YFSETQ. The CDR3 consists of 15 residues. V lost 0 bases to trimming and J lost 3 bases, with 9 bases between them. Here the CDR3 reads CASSLDPEANEKLFF. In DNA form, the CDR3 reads TGCGCCAGCAGCTTGGATCCAGAGGCTAATGAAAAACTGTTTTTT.

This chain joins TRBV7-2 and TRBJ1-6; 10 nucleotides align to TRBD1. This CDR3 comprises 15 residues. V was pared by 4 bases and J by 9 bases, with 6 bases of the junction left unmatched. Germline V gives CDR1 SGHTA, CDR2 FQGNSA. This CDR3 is CASSSGQGGTSPLHF. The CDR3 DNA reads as TGTGCCAGCAGCTCAGGACAGGGGGGGACTTCACCCCTCCACTTT. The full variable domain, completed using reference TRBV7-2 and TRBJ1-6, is GAGVSQSPSNKVTEKGKDVELRCDPISGHTALYWYRQSLGQGLEFLIYFQGNSAPDKSGLPSDRFSAERTGGSVSTLTIQRTQQEDSAVYLCASSSGQGGTSPLHFGNGTRLTVT.

CDR3 nucleotides: TGTGCCAGCAGTGAGACAGCTAAAGGAACCTTC. Protein sequence: CASSETAKGTF. This sequence joins TRBV2 and TRBJ1-2, with TRBD1 as a possible D gene (5 bases). Trimming removed 3 bases from V and 14 bases from J, with 13 bases in between. The CDR3 runs to 11 residues. Per the germline V gene, CDR1 is SNHLY and CDR2 is FYNNEI.

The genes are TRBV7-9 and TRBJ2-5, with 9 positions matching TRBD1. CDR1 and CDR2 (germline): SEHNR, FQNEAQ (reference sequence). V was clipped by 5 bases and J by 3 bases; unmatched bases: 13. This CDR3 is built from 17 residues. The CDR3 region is CASSPGTGLGLKETQYF. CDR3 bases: TGTGCCAGCAGCCCAGGGACAGGGCTAGGTCTGAAAGAGACCCAGTACTTC.

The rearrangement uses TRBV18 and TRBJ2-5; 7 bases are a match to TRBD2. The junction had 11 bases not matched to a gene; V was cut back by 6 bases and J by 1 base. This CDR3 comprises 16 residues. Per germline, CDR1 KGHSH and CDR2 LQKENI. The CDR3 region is CASSYQSGLVQETQYF. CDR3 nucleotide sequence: TGTGCCAGCTCGTACCAAAGCGGACTAGTCCAAGAGACCCAGTACTTC. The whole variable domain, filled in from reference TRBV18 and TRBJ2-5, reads NAGVMQNPRHLVRRRGQEARLRCSPMKGHSHVYWYRQLPEEGLKFMVYLQKENIIDESGMPKERFSAEFPKEGPSILRIQQVVRGDSAAYFCASSYQSGLVQETQYFGPGTRLLVL.

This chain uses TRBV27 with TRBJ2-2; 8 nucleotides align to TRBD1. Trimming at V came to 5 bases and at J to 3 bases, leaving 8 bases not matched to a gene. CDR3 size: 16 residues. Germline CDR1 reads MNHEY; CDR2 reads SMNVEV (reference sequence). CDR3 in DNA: TGTGCCAGCAGTCTTATAGGACAGGGCGACACCGGGGAGCTGTTTTTT. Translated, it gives CASSLIGQGDTGELFF.

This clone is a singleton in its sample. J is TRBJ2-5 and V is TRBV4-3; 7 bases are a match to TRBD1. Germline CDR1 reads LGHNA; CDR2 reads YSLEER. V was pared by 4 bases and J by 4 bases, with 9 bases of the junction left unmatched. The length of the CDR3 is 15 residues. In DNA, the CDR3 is TGCGCCAGCAGCCCACAGGGGTTTGGTGGAGAGACCCAGTACTTC. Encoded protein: CASSPQGFGGETQYF.

CDR3 in DNA: TGTGCCAGCAGCTACGGCAGGGGGCCCGTGGGTTACGAGCAGTACTTC. Its protein product is CASSYGRGPVGYEQYF. This chain uses TRBV5-8 with TRBJ2-7; 8 nucleotides match TRBD1. Trimming cost V 3 bases and J 4 bases; bases outside gene matches: 12. This CDR3 has 16 amino acids. CDR1 is SGHTS and CDR2 is YDEGEE in the germline V gene.

CDR3: CASSLYFAAEQFF. The CDR3 DNA follows: TGTGCCAGCAGTTTATATTTCGCGGCTGAGCAGTTCTTC. The rearrangement joins TRBV28 to TRBJ2-1; D is ambiguous. The CDR3 is 13 amino acids. CDR1 MDHEN and CDR2 SYDVKM come from the germline V gene. The V end lost 1 base, the J end lost 9 bases, and 10 bases lay between the germline ends.

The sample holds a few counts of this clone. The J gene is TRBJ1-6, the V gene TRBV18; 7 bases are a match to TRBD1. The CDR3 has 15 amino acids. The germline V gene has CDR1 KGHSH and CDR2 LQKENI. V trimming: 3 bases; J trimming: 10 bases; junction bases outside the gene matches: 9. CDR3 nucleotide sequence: TGTGCCAGCTCACCGAGACAGGGAGGAGGCTCACCCCTCCACTTT. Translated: CASSPRQGGGSPLHF.

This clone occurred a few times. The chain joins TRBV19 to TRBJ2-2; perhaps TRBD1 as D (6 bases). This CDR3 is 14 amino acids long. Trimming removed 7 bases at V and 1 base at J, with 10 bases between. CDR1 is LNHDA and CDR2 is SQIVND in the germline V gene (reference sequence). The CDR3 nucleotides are TGTGCCAGTACCTGGGGACAGAACACCGGGGAGCTGTTTTTT. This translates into CASTWGQNTGELFF.

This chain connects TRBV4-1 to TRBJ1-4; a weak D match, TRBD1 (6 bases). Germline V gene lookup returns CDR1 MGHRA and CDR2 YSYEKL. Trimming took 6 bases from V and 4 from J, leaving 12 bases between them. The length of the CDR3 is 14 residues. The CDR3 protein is CASSRDRFNEKLFF. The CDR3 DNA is TGCGCCAGCAGTCGAGACAGGTTTAATGAAAAACTGTTTTTT.

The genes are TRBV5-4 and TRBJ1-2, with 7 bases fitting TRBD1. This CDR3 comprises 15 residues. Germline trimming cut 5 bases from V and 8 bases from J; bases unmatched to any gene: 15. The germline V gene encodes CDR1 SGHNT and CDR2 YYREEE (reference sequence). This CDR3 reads CASSPQDRPLWGYTF. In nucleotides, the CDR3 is TGTGCCAGCAGTCCCCAGGACAGGCCCCTCTGGGGCTACACCTTC. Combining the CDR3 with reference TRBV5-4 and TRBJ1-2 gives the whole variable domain ETGVTQSPTHLIKTRGQQVTLRCSSQSGHNTVSWYQQALGQGPQFIFQYYREEENGRGNFPPRFSGLQFPNYSSELNVNALELDDSALYLCASSPQDRPLWGYTFGSGTRLTVV.

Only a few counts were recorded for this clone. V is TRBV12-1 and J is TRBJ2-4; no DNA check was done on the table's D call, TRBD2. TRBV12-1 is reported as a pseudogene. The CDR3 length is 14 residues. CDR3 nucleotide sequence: TGTGCCAGCAGCCTATCGTCGGGCAAAAACATTCAGTACTTC. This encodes CASSLSSGKNIQYF.

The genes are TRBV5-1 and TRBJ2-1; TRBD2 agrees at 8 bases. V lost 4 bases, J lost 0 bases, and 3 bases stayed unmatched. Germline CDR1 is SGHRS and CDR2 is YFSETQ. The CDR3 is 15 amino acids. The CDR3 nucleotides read TGCGCCAGCAGCCCCGGGACTAGCTCCTACAATGAGCAGTTCTTC. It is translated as CASSPGTSSYNEQFF.

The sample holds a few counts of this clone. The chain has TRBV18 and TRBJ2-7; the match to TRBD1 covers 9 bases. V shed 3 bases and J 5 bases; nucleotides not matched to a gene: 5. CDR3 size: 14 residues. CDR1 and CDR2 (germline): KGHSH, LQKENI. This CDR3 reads CASSPRQGVNEQYF. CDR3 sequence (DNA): TGTGCCAGCTCACCTCGACAGGGGGTCAACGAGCAGTACTTC.

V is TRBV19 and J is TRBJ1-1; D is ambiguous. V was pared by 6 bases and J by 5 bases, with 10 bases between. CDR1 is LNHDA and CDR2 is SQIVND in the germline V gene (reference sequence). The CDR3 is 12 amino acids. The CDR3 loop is CASRLSRTEAFF. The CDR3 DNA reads TGTGCCAGTAGGCTATCTCGAACTGAAGCTTTCTTT.

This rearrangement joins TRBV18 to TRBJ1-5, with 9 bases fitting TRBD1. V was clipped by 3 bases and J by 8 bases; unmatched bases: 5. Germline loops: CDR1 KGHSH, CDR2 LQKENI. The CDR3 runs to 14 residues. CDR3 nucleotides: TGTGCCAGCTCACCGGACAGGGGTTTTAAGCCCCAGCATTTT. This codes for CASSPDRGFKPQHF.

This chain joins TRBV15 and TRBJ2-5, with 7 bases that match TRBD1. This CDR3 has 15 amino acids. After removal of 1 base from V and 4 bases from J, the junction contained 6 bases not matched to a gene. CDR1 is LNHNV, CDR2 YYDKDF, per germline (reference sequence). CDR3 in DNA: TGTGCCACCAGCAGAGCCACAGGGGTAGGAGAGACCCAGTACTTC. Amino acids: CATSRATGVGETQYF.

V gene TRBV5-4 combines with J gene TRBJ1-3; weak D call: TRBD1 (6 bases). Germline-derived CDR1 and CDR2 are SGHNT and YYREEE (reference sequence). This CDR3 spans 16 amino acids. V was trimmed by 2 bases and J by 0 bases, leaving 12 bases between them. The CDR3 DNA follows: TGTGCCAGCAGCTTAGCTACAGGGATCTCTGGAAACACCATATATTTT. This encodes CASSLATGISGNTIYF.